This paragraph reports one T cell receptor beta chain. Its specificity is not known. This sample was taken from a study of identical twins. The study, taken as a whole, reports: Twins shared out-of-frame alpha sequences with excess low generation probability.

TCRdb re-analysed the 5' RACE reads in MiXCR, keeping a single row per CDR3 protein. The table has about 1.7 million distinct CDR3 sequences, less than 40% seen once. Germline V CDR1 and CDR2: ENHRY, SYGVKD. With 2 bases clipped from V and 7 bases from J, the junction kept 3 bases outside the gene matches. This CDR3 is 13 amino acids long. The specimen was cord blood. The V gene is TRBV10-3, the J gene TRBJ1-2; 8 bases agree with TRBD1. The source of this sequence is a newborn girl in good health. The CDR3 protein is CAISEDRGGGYTF. As DNA, the CDR3 is TGTGCCATCAGTGAGGACAGGGGTGGTGGCTACACCTTC.